These 13 T cell receptor beta chains share one sample of origin, sequenced in a study of blood T cell repertoires in COVID-19. The repertoire was sequenced with immunoSEQ multiplex PCR; TCRdb's copy has only in-frame clones and lacks some. The data contain around 310,000 clones, approximately 89% of them singletons. The source material was PBMCs or T cells enriched from blood (not recorded which). The source of these receptors is a woman under 40 who had recovered from COVID-19.

V gene TRBV6-2 or TRBV6-3 combines with J gene TRBJ1-5, with 10 bases fitting TRBD1. This CDR3 has 15 amino acids. Germline trimming cut 6 bases from V and 8 bases from J; bases unmatched to any gene: 10. CDR1 is MNHEY, CDR2 SVGEGT, per germline. The CDR3 DNA is TGTGCCAGCAGCCAACTCGACAGGGGGCTTAAGCCCCAGCATTTT. The encoded protein is CASSQLDRGLKPQHF.

This chain links TRBV7-9 with TRBJ2-1, with 9 bases lining up with TRBD2. This CDR3 is built from 15 residues. Trimming removed 1 base from V and 10 bases from J; junction bases left unmatched: 8. CDR1 is SEHNR, CDR2 FQNEAQ, per germline (reference sequence). Here the CDR3 DNA reads TGTGCCAGCAGCTTAGACCGAGCGGGAGGTTGGGAGCAGTTCTTC. This encodes CASSLDRAGGWEQFF. The variable domain in full, completed from reference TRBV7-9 and TRBJ2-1, reads DTGVSQNPRHKITKRGQNVTFRCDPISEHNRLYWYRQTLGQGPEFLTYFQNEAQLEKSRLLSDRFSAERPKGSFSTLEIQRTEQGDSAMYLCASSLDRAGGWEQFFGPGTRLTVL.

V gene TRBV3-1 (or the pseudogene TRBV3-2) combines with J gene TRBJ2-3; 7 bases match TRBD2. The CDR3 extends over 15 amino acids. The J segment lost 5 bases and the V segment lost 1 base, leaving 6 bases of the junction unmatched. Germline-derived CDR1 and CDR2 are LGHDT and YNNKEL (reference sequence). In nucleotides, the CDR3 is TGTGCCAGCAGCCAAGGTAGCGGGTACGGAGATACGCAGTATTTT. The encoded protein is CASSQGSGYGDTQYF.

This chain connects TRBV3-1 (or the pseudogene TRBV3-2) to TRBJ2-2; no reliable D call. The length of the CDR3 is 13 residues. Per the germline V gene, CDR1 is LGHDT and CDR2 is YNNKEL (reference sequence). Between the trimmed V and J ends, which lost 3 bases and 3 bases, there was a span of 5 bases. The CDR3 loop reads CASSQSDTGELFF. CDR3 DNA sequence: TGTGCCAGCAGCCAGTCGGACACCGGGGAGCTGTTTTTT.

The chain is built from TRBV27 and TRBJ2-1; 7 bases align to TRBD1. Germline V gives CDR1 MNHEY, CDR2 SMNVEV (reference sequence). The junction had 13 bases not matched to a gene; V was cut back by 5 bases and J by 9 bases. CDR3 length: 15 amino acids. CDR3 sequence: CASSPNFGTVSEQFF. As DNA, the CDR3 is TGTGCCAGCAGTCCCAACTTCGGGACAGTCAGTGAGCAGTTCTTC.

The rearrangement uses TRBV6-2 or TRBV6-3 and TRBJ2-7; D might be TRBD2 (7 bases). V was cut by 2 bases and J by 2 bases, with 10 bases left in between. Germline-derived CDR1 and CDR2 are MNHEY and SVGEGT. The CDR3 covers 14 residues. CDR3 coding DNA: TGTGCCAGCAGTTACAGGGGGGGAACCTACGAGCAGTACTTC. The encoded protein is CASSYRGGTYEQYF.

This clone occurred a few times. V and J are TRBV5-5 and TRBJ2-1, with a possible D match to TRBD1 (9 bases). The length of the CDR3 is 19 residues. Looked up from germline, CDR1 is SGHKS and CDR2 is YYEKEE (reference sequence). V dropped 4 bases and J dropped 1 base, with 24 bases sitting between them. CDR3 protein: CASSEQGAPGLVSYNEQFF. In DNA form, the CDR3 reads TGTGCCAGCAGCGAACAGGGGGCTCCGGGACTAGTATCCTACAATGAGCAGTTCTTC.

V usage is TRBV27 and J usage is TRBJ2-7; 8 bases line up with TRBD1. V trimming: 4 bases; J trimming: 2 bases; junction bases outside the gene matches: 10. Germline CDR1 and CDR2: MNHEY and SMNVEV (reference sequence). The CDR3 loop spans 16 amino acids. The CDR3 DNA reads as TGTGCCAGCAGTTCCCGGACAGGGTCGGAAACCTACGAGCAGTACTTC. The encoded protein is CASSSRTGSETYEQYF.

The rearrangement joins TRBV6-4 to TRBJ2-3; 10 nucleotides line up with TRBD1. The CDR3 contains 19 residues. Germline V gives CDR1 MRHNA, CDR2 SNTAGT. With 2 bases clipped from V and 0 bases from J, the junction kept 11 bases outside the gene matches. The CDR3 here is CASSDPGGQGLQSTDTQYF. The CDR3 DNA follows: TGTGCCAGCAGTGACCCTGGGGGACAGGGGCTCCAAAGCACAGATACGCAGTATTTT.

The rearrangement joins TRBV5-6 to TRBJ2-1; tentatively, D is TRBD1 (7 bases). This CDR3 is built from 16 residues. The germline V gene encodes CDR1 SGHDT and CDR2 YYEEEE. Trimming removed 4 bases at V and 0 bases at J, with 14 bases between. CDR3 in DNA: TGTGCCAGCAGCCCACAGCAGGGGGGCTCCTACAATGAGCAGTTCTTC. Its protein product is CASSPQQGGSYNEQFF.

The J gene is TRBJ2-7, the V gene TRBV7-9; D is undetermined. CDR3 length: 14 residues. Per germline, CDR1 SEHNR and CDR2 FQNEAQ (reference sequence). The ends were cut back, 2 bases at V and 7 bases at J, with 15 bases in the middle. The CDR3 region has the DNA TGTGCCAGCAGCTTAAGCAACGTCCCCGGGGAGCAGTACTTC. It is translated as CASSLSNVPGEQYF.

The chain joins TRBV11-1 to TRBJ2-7; a weak D match, TRBD1 (6 bases). The germline V gene encodes CDR1 SGHAT and CDR2 FQDESV (reference sequence). The ends were cut back, 1 base at V and 0 bases at J, with 13 bases in the middle. The CDR3 is 16 residues long. CDR3 residues: CASSLGFQGHSYEQYF. The CDR3 DNA sequence: TGTGCCAGCAGCTTAGGGTTCCAGGGACACTCCTACGAGCAGTACTTC. The full variable domain, completed using reference TRBV11-1 and TRBJ2-7, is EAEVAQSPRYKITEKSQAVAFWCDPISGHATLYWYRQILGQGPELLVQFQDESVVDDSQLPKDRFSAERLKGVDSTLKIQPAELGDSAMYLCASSLGFQGHSYEQYFGPGTRLTVT.

The chain employs TRBV29-1 and TRBJ2-2, with D possibly being TRBD2 (6 bases). CDR1 and CDR2 from the germline V gene are SQVTM and ANQGSEA. This CDR3 contains 15 residues. V lost 7 bases and J 8 bases, leaving 23 bases between the germline ends. The CDR3 region is CSGGKESGDMGELFF. The CDR3 DNA follows: TGCAGCGGAGGTAAGGAATCGGGAGATATGGGGGAGCTGTTTTTT.